This TCR beta chain appears in the sequencing data of a study of early T cells in non-severe SARS-CoV-2 infection (dated by TCRdb to 2020 to 2022). Regarding the research as a whole: Because TCR sequencing was done on bulk RNA from unsorted whole blood, the alpha and beta chains could not be paired.

Set within a cohort of healthcare workers in London, UK, this nested case-control study involved weekly PCR testing of nasopharyngeal swabs along with blood sampling. Healthcare workers were enrolled in the week of the UK lockdown, from 23 to 31 March 2020, and were followed every week for up to about 15 weeks. This clonotype was counted between two and nine times. Which antigen it targets is not known. Per-base qualities were not stored, and no clone one base away is much larger. Library method: 5' RACE. The listed sequencing device is NextSeq 500. Unique molecular identifiers were attached to individual cDNA molecules in the TCR library protocol so that sequencing error and PCR bias could be corrected. TCR alpha and beta chains were both sequenced, and the abundances of alpha and beta sequences in each sample were closely correlated with each other. In the original analysis: Decombinator V4 was used to perform V gene, J gene and CDR3 annotation of TCR sequences. Expanded TCRs were defined as changing significantly between any two time points under a Poisson model with p below 0.0001. TCR abundances were normalised to the total number of TCRs sequenced in each sample and reported as counts per million. MAIT TCRs were defined by TRAV1-2 paired with TRAJ12, TRAJ20 or TRAJ33, and iNKT TCRs by TRAV10 paired with TRAJ18. VDJdb, accessed on 1 November 2021, was searched for TCRs annotated for CMV, EBV and SARS-CoV-2, and TCRs annotated for more than one antigen were excluded. TCRdb took the public reads, trimmed them with fastp at Q25, ran MiXCR for clone calling and kept in-frame beta chains. Here each entry gathers all rows of one CDR3 protein and keeps the most common genes and DNA. In this record, the V and J calls reflect TCRdb's handling and not the investigators' own analysis. The sample has around 68,000 distinct CDR3 sequences on record, over 10% of them singletons. 1.3% to 1.5% of the sample lies in the top ten.

The trim is 5 bases for V and 1 base for J, with a gap of 17 bases between the germline ends. Inclusive of the bounding cysteine and phenylalanine, the CDR3 is 17 residues long. Only CDR3 DNA is held: 51 bases, read in frame from base 1. CDR1 is given as LNHDA and CDR2 as SQIVND, both from the germline V gene (reference sequence). Study-wide findings and limitations: VDJdb matching was skewed toward anti-spike CD8 responses and likely underestimated virus-specific expansions, missing private and CD4 specificities.

This receptor was taken from an adult who was a healthcare worker with PCR-confirmed SARS-CoV-2 infection or an uninfected control (not recorded which). Recombination connected TRBV19 to TRBJ2-2, with a tentative D gene TRBD1 over 6 matching bases. Sample: whole blood, taken at baseline. The nucleotides read TGTGCCAGTAGTTTCATTGTTGCGACAGGGAACACCGGGGAGCTGTTTTTT. The resulting protein is CASSFIVATGNTGELFF.